This T cell receptor (beta chain) was sequenced for a study of blood T cell repertoires in COVID-19. Overall study context: Acute-phase and convalescent COVID-19 samples originated in the United States, Italy and Spain. T cells, B-cell-depleted T cells, or PBMCs provided the cDNA or gDNA that served as material.

The CDR3 is made up of 15 amino acids. V was clipped by 2 bases and J by 5 bases, with 15 bases between them. Original processing notes: Amplification of reference gene primers was used by the study to estimate nucleated cell counts. TCRdb keeps only in-frame clones here, not all; method: immunoSEQ multiplex PCR. That table furnishes V, J and clone size, whereas the DNA furnished D and trimming. This table has 88,000 or so clones, 79% appearing once. This TCR came from a human donor in a cohort sampled during active COVID-19. Sequences were obtained from peripheral blood. The chain links TRBV6-7 to TRBJ2-5, with D hard to call. TRBV6-7 is annotated as an ORF whose role is uncertain. For the CDR3, the DNA is TGTGCCAGCAGTTACAGGAGCCATAGTGGGGAGACCCAGTACTTC. It is translated as CASSYRSHSGETQYF.